This T cell receptor (beta chain) came from a study of PD-1 blockade in classical Hodgkin lymphoma. The study's findings and limits: Newly diagnosed patients had diversity similar to the baseline diversity of complete responders. It was reported that newly diagnosed patients had less baseline TCR diversity than healthy donors.

The count of this clone is one. Its antigen remains unidentified. TCRdb keeps only in-frame clones here, not all; method: immunoSEQ multiplex PCR. The sample contains about 90,000 clones, 85% to 95% of which appear only once. With no exception, relapse followed autologous stem cell transplantation in all patients, and brentuximab vedotin exposure varied. Specimen: peripheral blood mononuclear cells (PBMCs), collected before the second cycle of nivolumab. The receptor was derived from a human donor with classical Hodgkin lymphoma.

This chain's CDR3 is CASSYSSYGGEAGYTF. CDR3 nucleotide sequence: TGTGCCAGCAGTTACTCGTCGTATGGTGGGGAGGCTGGCTACACCTTC. The chain has TRBV6-5 and TRBJ1-2; D unresolved. The V end was cut by 0 bases, the J end by 7 bases, with 18 bases between. The germline V gene encodes CDR1 MNHEY and CDR2 SVGAGI. The length of the CDR3 is 16 residues.